This T cell receptor beta chain derives from a study of T cells and Merkel cell carcinoma outcomes (dated by TCRdb to about 2020). For the wider study: In patients with Merkel cell carcinoma, researchers looked at whether the T-cell repertoire of the tumor, along with T-cell density, could predict clinical outcome. The research as a whole found: Clinical outcomes in Merkel cell carcinoma patients were reported to be predicted by T-cell repertoire features combined with T-cell density.

Its CDR3 holds 14 amino acids, cysteine through phenylalanine. Only the CDR3 part of the read is kept: 42 bases, read in frame from the first base. V is trimmed back by 3 bases and J by 6 bases, and the junction contains 6 bases that no gene match accounts for. The germline V gene provides CDR1 SGHDT and CDR2 YYEEEE. The library relied on the immunoSEQ multiplex PCR assay. This immuneACCESS table, as held by TCRdb, lists in-frame sequences with V and J called but not all clones. Of the missing ones, under half trace to an unresolved V gene in checked studies; the others have no known cause. This sample comprises about 1,900 clones, over 60% of them detected only once. The ten biggest clones cover more than 25% of the sample. Turning to this clone: The antigen it recognizes is unknown. No qualities accompany the bases; no much larger clone lies one base away.

Samples were obtained from patients with Merkel cell carcinoma. Sequences were obtained from tumor tissue from Merkel cell carcinoma. The chain is assembled from TRBV5-6 and TRBJ2-5, and 9 junction bases match TRBD2. The TCR originated in a human donor with Merkel cell carcinoma. Read as DNA, the sequence is TGTGCCAGCAGCTCCATAGCGGGAGAAAAGACCCAGTACTTC. This sequence encodes CASSSIAGEKTQYF.